The next 12 T cell receptor beta chains were all read from a single sample in a study of shared clonotypes between healthy human individuals. Repertoires were generated with immunoSEQ multiplex PCR, while TCRdb's copy carries only in-frame clones and drops some. The sample yields millions of clones, 85% to 95% seen once. Sequencing was carried out using naive CD4+ T cells from PBMCs. Subset specified: CD45RA+ positively selected. Receptors were obtained from a man aged 18 to 35 in good health. Some clones in this sample may be carry-over from other donors' samples.

This sequence joins TRBV4-1 and TRBJ1-1, with D tentatively TRBD1 (5 bases). This CDR3 region has 18 residues. Germline V gene sequence: CDR1 MGHRA, CDR2 YSYEKL. Trimming stripped 3 bases from V and 0 bases from J, with 20 bases between. CDR3 nucleotide sequence: TGCGCCAGCAGCCATTATCTCTCTAGGGACGGCTTGAACACTGAAGCTTTCTTT. Translated: CASSHYLSRDGLNTEAFF.

This chain links TRBV5-1 with TRBJ2-3; a weak D match, TRBD2 (5 bases). V lost 4 bases and J lost 4, with 22 bases in between. The germline gives CDR1 SGHRS, CDR2 YFSETQ. This CDR3 has 17 residues. Written as DNA, the CDR3 is TGCGCCAGCAGCCGCGCTAGCTCCTGGGAAGGTGCAGATACGCAGTATTTT. Translation gives CASSRASSWEGADTQYF.

In this sample, this clone turned up once. The chain employs TRBV5-4 and TRBJ2-1; maybe TRBD1 (6 bases). Trimming left V 1 base short and J 13 bases short, with 15 bases between. The V gene's germline CDR1 is SGHNT and CDR2 YYREEE (reference sequence). CDR3 size: 13 residues. The CDR3 DNA follows: TGTGCCAGCAGCTTGCCTTTGGGGGCGGTCCAGTTCTTC. Amino acid sequence: CASSLPLGAVQFF.

This chain uses TRBV28 with TRBJ2-5; the D gene is possibly TRBD2 (5 bases). This CDR3 is built from 14 residues. Looked up from germline, CDR1 is MDHEN and CDR2 is SYDVKM. Trimming cost V 2 bases and J 3 bases, with 10 bases left between them. CDR3 in amino acids: CASSLRLGEETQYF. In nucleotides, the CDR3 is TGTGCCAGCAGTTTAAGGCTCGGGGAAGAGACCCAGTACTTC.

The V and J genes are TRBV5-1 and TRBJ1-3, with D tentatively TRBD1 (6 bases). Trimming cost V 4 bases and J 0 bases, with 14 bases left between them. This CDR3 is 16 amino acids long. CDR1 and CDR2 (germline): SGHRS, YFSETQ. CDR3 sequence reads: CASSEQGLSSGNTIYF. As DNA, the CDR3 is TGCGCCAGCAGCGAACAGGGTTTAAGCTCTGGAAACACCATATATTTT.

The chain recombines TRBV7-3 with TRBJ2-6; TRBD1 matches at 10 bases. Germline CDR1 reads SGHTA; CDR2 reads FQGTGA. Losses at the gene ends were 0 bases for V and 1 base for J; bases not matched to a gene: 3. The CDR3 totals 18 residues. The CDR3 protein is CASSLTGTGESGANVLTF. CDR3 DNA sequence: TGTGCCAGCAGCTTAACAGGGACAGGGGAGTCTGGGGCCAACGTCCTGACTTTC.

The CDR3 sequence is CASSRGLDFNEQFF. CDR3 DNA: TGTGCCAGCTCACGGGGACTGGACTTCAATGAGCAGTTCTTC. The chain is built from TRBV18 and TRBJ2-1, with D perhaps matching TRBD2 (6 bases). Looked up from germline, CDR1 is KGHSH and CDR2 is LQKENI. V was pared by 4 bases and J by 6 bases, with 13 bases between. The CDR3 sequence is 14 residues long.

This chain joins TRBV7-8 and TRBJ2-3, with TRBD1 matching 9 bases. The J segment lost 1 base and the V segment lost 4 bases, leaving 3 bases of the junction unmatched. CDR1 and CDR2 from the germline V gene are SGHVS and FQNEAQ. This CDR3 contains 15 residues. The CDR3 loop reads CASSSWTGGTDTQYF. In nucleotides, the CDR3 is TGTGCCAGCAGCTCCTGGACAGGGGGCACAGATACGCAGTATTTT.

This CDR3 is CASSQDGLAYNEQFF. CDR3 nucleotide sequence: TGTGCCAGCAGCCAGGACGGACTAGCCTACAATGAGCAGTTCTTC. The chain combines TRBV7-2 with TRBJ2-1, with 7 nucleotides matching TRBD2. J lost 2 bases, V lost 5 bases, and 6 bases had no gene match. The CDR3 is made up of 15 amino acids. The V gene's germline CDR1 is SGHTA and CDR2 FQGNSA. Together with reference TRBV7-2 and TRBJ2-1, the CDR3 gives the full variable domain: GAGVSQSPSNKVTEKGKDVELRCDPISGHTALYWYRQSLGQGLEFLIYFQGNSAPDKSGLPSDRFSAERTGGSVSTLTIQRTQQEDSAVYLCASSQDGLAYNEQFFGPGTRLTVL.

V gene TRBV7-9 combines with J gene TRBJ2-5, with 9 bases aligning to TRBD1. The CDR3 sequence is 16 residues long. Germline assignment: CDR1 SEHNR and CDR2 FQNEAQ (reference sequence). Germline trimming cut 5 bases from V and 6 bases from J; bases unmatched to any gene: 13. CDR3 region: CASSRGSTGGGQTQYF. CDR3 nucleotide sequence: TGTGCCAGCAGCCGCGGGTCGACAGGGGGAGGACAGACCCAGTACTTC.

This rearrangement joins TRBV7-2 to TRBJ2-1; D is tentatively TRBD1 or TRBD2 (5 bases each). CDR3 length equals 16 residues. V lost 1 base and J 15 bases, leaving 25 bases between the germline ends. Germline V CDR1 and CDR2: SGHTA, FQGNSA. CDR3 sequence: CASSLGQTSPVLRGFF. The CDR3 bases are TGTGCCAGCAGCTTAGGCCAGACTTCTCCTGTCTTGAGGGGGTTCTTC.

The V call is TRBV7-8, the J call TRBJ2-7; no definite D call. V lost 5 bases and J lost 6, with 20 bases in between. CDR1 is SGHVS, CDR2 FQNEAQ, per germline. The CDR3 runs to 15 residues. The CDR3 sequence: CASSQPRAPAAEQYF. The DNA for the CDR3 is TGTGCCAGCAGCCAGCCCCGGGCCCCAGCAGCCGAGCAGTACTTC.